The 14 T cell receptor beta chains given below trace back to one sample, sequenced in a study of breast tumors, draining lymph nodes, adjacent tissues. TCRdb re-analysed the multiplex PCR reads in MiXCR, keeping a single row per CDR3 protein. The sample includes 200,000 or so distinct CDR3 sequences, 31% of them seen just once. The lymph nodes were axillary draining lymph nodes from breast cancer patients. The sequencing input was axillary lymph node tissue. These receptor sequences come from a female donor with breast cancer. Some clones in this sample may be carry-over from other donors' samples.

This clonotype was seen just once. A much larger clone differs by one base, so this may be a read error. The V and J genes are TRBV6-5 and TRBJ1-3; no firm D call. Germline assignment: CDR1 MNHEY and CDR2 SVGAGI. The CDR3 has 14 residues. The CDR3 is CANSTGYSGNTIYF. CDR3 DNA sequence: TGTGCCAACAGTACGGGCTACTCTGGAAACACCATATATTTT.

This clonotype was observed at least ten times. V usage is TRBV27 and J usage is TRBJ2-7, with D perhaps matching TRBD2 (5 bases). CDR3 length equals 15 residues. V was clipped by 7 bases and J by 4 bases, with 20 bases between them. Germline V gene sequence: CDR1 MNHEY, CDR2 SMNVEV (reference sequence). CDR3 DNA sequence: TGTGCCAGCATGGGGATGGTCTCTAGCCGTTACGAGCAGTACTTC. It specifies CASMGMVSSRYEQYF.

In its sample, this clonotype was seen many times. The genes are TRBV5-4 and TRBJ2-7; D might be TRBD2 (5 bases). The ends were cut back, 0 bases at V and 5 bases at J, with 12 bases in the middle. Germline V gene sequence: CDR1 SGHNT, CDR2 YYREEE (reference sequence). This CDR3 has 14 amino acids. CDR3 DNA sequence: TGTGCCAGCAGCTTGGACAGTGGAGCGGACGAGCAGTACTTC. As protein: CASSLDSGADEQYF. The whole variable domain, remainder taken from reference TRBV5-4 and TRBJ2-7, is ETGVTQSPTHLIKTRGQQVTLRCSSQSGHNTVSWYQQALGQGPQFIFQYYREEENGRGNFPPRFSGLQFPNYSSELNVNALELDDSALYLCASSLDSGADEQYFGPGTRLTVT.

This clonotype came up a few times. The chain employs TRBV5-1 and TRBJ2-2, with TRBD1 as a possible D gene (6 bases). The germline gives CDR1 SGHRS, CDR2 YFSETQ. The length of the CDR3 is 18 residues. Trimming took off 2 bases at V and 5 bases at J, with 22 bases between the two ends. CDR3: CASSLRPPQGSKTGELFF. The CDR3 DNA reads TGCGCCAGCAGCTTACGGCCCCCCCAGGGGAGCAAAACCGGGGAGCTGTTTTTT.

This clonotype has at least ten counts. J is TRBJ2-7 and V is TRBV12-3 or TRBV12-4; 10 bases agree with TRBD2. The CDR3 consists of 15 residues. V gave up 1 base and J gave up 12 bases; unmatched junction bases: 12. This chain's CDR3 is CASSLELLAGVPVYF. As DNA, the CDR3 is TGTGCCAGCAGTTTAGAGTTGCTAGCGGGGGTCCCGGTGTACTTC.

This clonotype was observed many times. The gene calls are TRBV6-2 or TRBV6-3 and TRBJ1-5; D is ambiguous. V was trimmed by 3 bases and J by 0 bases, leaving 3 bases between them. The CDR3 length is 13 residues. The germline V gene has CDR1 MNHEY and CDR2 SVGEGT. CDR3 sequence (DNA): TGTGCCAGCAGTTATAATAGCAATCAGCCCCAGCATTTT. Translation gives CASSYNSNQPQHF.

The gene calls are TRBV27 and TRBJ2-1; maybe TRBD1 (6 bases). CDR3 length equals 15 residues. Germline-derived CDR1 and CDR2 are MNHEY and SMNVEV (reference sequence). Trimming cost V 3 bases and J 7 bases, with 16 bases left between them. CDR3 in DNA: TGTGCCAGCAGTTTGGCGGAAGGGGGTAGGAATGAGCAGTTCTTC. Its protein is CASSLAEGGRNEQFF.

Details on this clonotype: A junction boundary mismatches the germline segment, possibly from a read error. This chain joins TRBV10-3 and TRBJ2-1; 11 positions agree with TRBD2. This CDR3 is built from 14 residues. Germline-derived CDR1 and CDR2 are ENHRY and SYGVKD. As DNA, the CDR3 is TGTGCCATCACTAGCGGGGGGACATACAATGAGCAGTCCTTC. As protein: CAITSGGTYNEQSF.

This clonotype showed up just once. The junction and the germline gene differ at one end; a read error may be behind it. This chain connects TRBV29-1 to TRBJ1-3; D ambiguous. CDR1 is SQVTM, CDR2 ANQGSEA, per germline. This CDR3 comprises 15 residues. CDR3 in amino acids: CSVEARGVSGNTIHF. For the CDR3, the DNA is TGCAGCGTTGAGGCTCGCGGGGTCTCTGGAAACACCATACATTTT.

J is TRBJ1-1 and V is TRBV5-5; D not certain. The ends were cut back, 5 bases at V and 0 bases at J, with 14 bases in the middle. Germline lookup yields CDR1 SGHKS and CDR2 YYEKEE (reference sequence). The CDR3 totals 15 residues. The CDR3 coding sequence is TGTGCCAGCAGTTCTGGACCCCGAATGAACACTGAAGCTTTCTTT. This translates into CASSSGPRMNTEAFF.

This clonotype was detected a few times. The V gene is TRBV6-1, the J gene TRBJ1-2; TRBD1 matches 10 bases. CDR1 and CDR2 from the germline V gene are MNHNS and SASEGT. This CDR3 spans 17 amino acids. J lost 4 bases, V lost 6 bases, and 14 bases had no gene match. DNA for the CDR3: TGTGCCAGCAGCCCTCCGGGGGACAGGGGAAGGGGCTATGGCTACACCTTC. This sequence encodes CASSPPGDRGRGYGYTF.

This clonotype was detected ten times or more. V gene TRBV27 combines with J gene TRBJ1-5; the D gene is possibly TRBD1 (5 bases). CDR3 length: 16 amino acids. V lost 5 bases and J lost 1, with 15 bases in between. Germline V CDR1 and CDR2: MNHEY, SMNVEV (reference sequence). The chain's CDR3 is CASSQSQGRSNQPQHF. The CDR3 DNA follows: TGTGCCAGCAGTCAAAGTCAGGGTAGGAGCAATCAGCCCCAGCATTTT.

This clonotype occurred many times. This chain joins TRBV5-1 and TRBJ2-7, with D possibly being TRBD1 (5 bases). This CDR3 spans 14 amino acids. With 0 bases removed from V and 7 bases from J, the gap between germline ends came to 14 bases. Germline V CDR1 and CDR2: SGHRS, YFSETQ. The CDR3 loop is CASSLVAGKREQYF. The CDR3 coding sequence is TGCGCCAGCAGCTTGGTGGCAGGGAAGAGGGAGCAGTACTTC.

This clonotype was detected ten times or more. Sequence at one end of the junction differs from germline and may be a read error. The chain couples TRBV7-6 to TRBJ1-2; 10 bases align to TRBD1. Germline CDR1 SGHVS, CDR2 FNYEAQ. The CDR3 length is 13 residues. The CDR3 nucleotides read TGTGCCAGCAGCTTAACCGGGACAGGGGCCCTCCGCTTC. This sequence encodes CASSLTGTGALRF.